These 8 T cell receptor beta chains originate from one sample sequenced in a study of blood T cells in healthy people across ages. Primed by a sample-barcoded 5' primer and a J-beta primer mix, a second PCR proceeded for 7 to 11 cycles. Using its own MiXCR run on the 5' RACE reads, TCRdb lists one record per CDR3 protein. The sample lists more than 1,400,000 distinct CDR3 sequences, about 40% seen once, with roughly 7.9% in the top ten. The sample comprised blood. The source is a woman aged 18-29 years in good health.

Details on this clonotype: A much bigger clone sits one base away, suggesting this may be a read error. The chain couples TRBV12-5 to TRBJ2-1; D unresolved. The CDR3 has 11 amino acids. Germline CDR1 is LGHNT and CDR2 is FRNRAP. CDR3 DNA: TGTGCTGGTGGTTTATACAATGAGCAGTTCTTC. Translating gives CAGGLYNEQFF.

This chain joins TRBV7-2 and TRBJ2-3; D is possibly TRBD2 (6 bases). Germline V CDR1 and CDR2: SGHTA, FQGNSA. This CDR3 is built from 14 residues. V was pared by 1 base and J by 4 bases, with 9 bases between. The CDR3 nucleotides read TGTGCCAGCAGCTTAGATGTAGCGGCAGATACGCAGTATTTT. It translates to CASSLDVAADTQYF.

Written as DNA, the CDR3 is TGTGCCAGCAGCCTCGGCAGGCGGAATCAGCCCCAGCATTTT. Amino acids: CASSLGRRNQPQHF. This chain links TRBV3-1 with TRBJ1-5, with D uncertain. The length of the CDR3 is 14 residues. From germline, CDR1 is LGHDT and CDR2 YNNKEL (reference sequence). The V end was cut by 4 bases, the J end by 4 bases, with 11 bases between.

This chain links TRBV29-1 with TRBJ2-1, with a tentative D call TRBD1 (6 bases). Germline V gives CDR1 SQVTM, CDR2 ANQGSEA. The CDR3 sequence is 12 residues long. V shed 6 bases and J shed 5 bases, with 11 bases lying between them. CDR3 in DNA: TGCAGCGTCTGGGCAGGGGACAATGAGCAGTTCTTC. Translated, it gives CSVWAGDNEQFF.

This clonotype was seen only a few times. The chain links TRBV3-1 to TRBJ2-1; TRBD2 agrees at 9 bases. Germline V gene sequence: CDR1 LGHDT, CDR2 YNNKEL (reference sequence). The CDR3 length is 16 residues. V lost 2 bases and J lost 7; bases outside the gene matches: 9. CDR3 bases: TGTGCCAGCAGCCAATCGGGTAGCGGGAGACCGAATGAGCAGTTCTTC. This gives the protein CASSQSGSGRPNEQFF.

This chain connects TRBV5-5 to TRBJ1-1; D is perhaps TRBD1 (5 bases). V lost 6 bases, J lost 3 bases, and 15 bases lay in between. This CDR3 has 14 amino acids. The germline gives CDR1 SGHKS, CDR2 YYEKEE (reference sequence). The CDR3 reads CASKQDSLDTEAFF. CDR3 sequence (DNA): TGTGCCAGCAAACAGGACTCTTTGGACACTGAAGCTTTCTTT.

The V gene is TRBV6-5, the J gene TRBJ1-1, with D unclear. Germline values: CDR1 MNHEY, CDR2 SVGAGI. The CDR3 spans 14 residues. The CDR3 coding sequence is TGTGCGACCAATGGTAACTCTATGAACACTGAAGCTTTCTTT. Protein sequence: CATNGNSMNTEAFF.

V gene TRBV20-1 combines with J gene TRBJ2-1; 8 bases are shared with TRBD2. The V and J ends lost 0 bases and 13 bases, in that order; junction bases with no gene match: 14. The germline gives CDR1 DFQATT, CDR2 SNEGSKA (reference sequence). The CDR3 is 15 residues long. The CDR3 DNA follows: TGCAGTGCTAGAGAGGGAAGATCAGCGGGAGAGACCCAGTTCTTC. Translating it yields CSAREGRSAGETQFF.